This T cell receptor beta chain was profiled in a study of tumor-infiltrating lymphocytes in localized non-small cell lung cancer. Study-level information: Some samples were collected after neoadjuvant chemotherapy; smokers, never-smokers and several histologies were included. Study-wide findings and caveats: IM1 and IM2 tumors showed no difference in T-cell fraction. Tumor T-cell fraction was not associated with recurrence-free survival. Different pieces of the same tissue went to different assays, confounding technical variation with intratumor heterogeneity.

The CDR3 sequence is 13 residues long. Germline V gene sequence: CDR1 MNHNS, CDR2 SASEGT. The V and J ends lost 5 bases and 6 bases respectively, with 13 bases between them. As for this clone: Its target is unknown.

Method: immunoSEQ multiplex PCR; TCRdb's copy keeps in-frame clones and lacks some. Among 21,000 or so clones listed, over 70% were seen once. The clonotype was recovered from a human donor with non-small cell lung cancer. The chain carries TRBV6-1 and TRBJ1-2; tentatively, D is TRBD1 (6 bases). The source material was lung tumor tissue. The CDR3 protein is CASSLQGGDGYTF. The CDR3 coding sequence is TGTGCCAGCAGTTTACAGGGCGGTGATGGCTACACCTTC.